The following is a TCR beta chain sequence with its context. Clones were sequenced by immunoSEQ multiplex PCR, and TCRdb holds only the in-frame ones, with some missing. The profile shows under 300,000 clones, around 90% of them singletons. This entry is derived from a study of blood T cell repertoires in COVID-19. Across the study: Some COVID-19 samples were acute and others convalescent; all came from the United States, Italy and Spain.

The CDR3 runs to 13 residues. The V end was cut by 2 bases, the J end by 2 bases, with 7 bases between. Germline V lookup: CDR1 LGHNA, CDR2 YNFKEQ. This receptor was taken from a woman aged 30 to 39 with acute or convalescent COVID-19. V is TRBV4-2 and J is TRBJ2-7; D is uncertain. Material for sequencing was peripheral blood. This chain's CDR3 is CASSQPPTYEQYF. The CDR3 DNA sequence: TGTGCCAGCAGCCAACCCCCCACCTACGAGCAGTACTTC.